The 27 T cell receptor beta chains reported below all come from one sample, sequenced in a study of cytomegalovirus exposure and HLA in healthy donors. The PCR had 60 Vbeta and 13 Jbeta primers. Profiled with immunoSEQ multiplex PCR; TCRdb holds only in-frame clones, not every one. Of some 110,000 clones in the sample, 75% to 85% were seen once. The material sequenced was PBMCs. The origin of the receptors is a young woman in good health and CMV-seropositive.

This clone was seen more than once but under ten times. This chain links TRBV9 with TRBJ2-7; 10 bases line up with TRBD2. This CDR3 comprises 15 residues. The germline V gene encodes CDR1 SGDLS and CDR2 YYNGEE. Trimming at V came to 3 bases and at J to 5 bases, leaving 8 bases not matched to a gene. As DNA, the CDR3 is TGTGCCAGCAGCGCCTACCAAGCGGGAGGGGACGAGCAGTACTTC. Translating it yields CASSAYQAGGDEQYF. Full variable domain (outside the CDR3, taken from reference TRBV9 and TRBJ2-7): DSGVTQTPKHLITATGQRVTLRCSPRSGDLSVYWYQQSLDQGLQFLIQYYNGEERAKGNILERFSAQQFPDLHSELNLSSLELGDSALYFCASSAYQAGGDEQYFGPGTRLTVT.

J is TRBJ1-2 and V is TRBV11-3; 8 positions agree with TRBD1. This CDR3 is 15 amino acids long. J gave up 4 bases and V 1 base, and 5 bases lay outside the gene matches. The germline V gene encodes CDR1 SGHNT and CDR2 YENEEA. The chain's CDR3 is CASSLGGQVFYGYTF. DNA for the CDR3: TGTGCCAGCAGCTTAGGGGGACAGGTCTTCTATGGCTACACCTTC.

In its sample, this clone was seen once. The rearrangement uses TRBV10-3 and TRBJ1-2, with 10 bases matching TRBD1. CDR3 length: 14 amino acids. Trimming cost V 7 bases and J 1 base; bases outside gene matches: 3. Germline CDR1 is ENHRY and CDR2 is SYGVKD. The CDR3 coding sequence is TGTGCCATCAAGAGGACAGGGGGTAACTATGGCTACACCTTC. It codes for CAIKRTGGNYGYTF.

The chain uses TRBV5-1 and TRBJ2-1; 7 nucleotides line up with TRBD1. CDR3 length: 16 residues. CDR1 is SGHRS and CDR2 is YFSETQ in the germline V gene. J gave up 7 bases and V 4 bases, and 14 bases lay outside the gene matches. CDR3 amino acids: CASSPGTDLWGNEQFF. The CDR3 DNA reads as TGCGCCAGCAGCCCTGGGACAGATTTGTGGGGTAATGAGCAGTTCTTC.

This clone was found once. The CDR3 region is CASRRPGVRNTEAFF. The CDR3 DNA reads TGCGCCAGCCGTCGCCCCGGGGTGAGGAACACTGAAGCTTTCTTT. The rearrangement links TRBV4-1 to TRBJ1-1; D gene uncertain. Germline V gene data show CDR1 as MGHRA and CDR2 as YSYEKL. The CDR3 totals 15 residues. The V and J ends lost 8 bases and 1 base respectively, with 17 bases between them.

This sequence joins TRBV5-1 and TRBJ1-4; 8 nucleotides agree with TRBD1. With V trimmed by 3 bases and J by 7 bases, 8 bases remained unmatched. Per germline, CDR1 SGHRS and CDR2 YFSETQ. This CDR3 spans 15 amino acids. CDR3 nucleotides: TGCGCCAGCAGCTCAATGGACAGGGTCAGTGAAAAACTGTTTTTT. Amino acid sequence: CASSSMDRVSEKLFF. The entire variable domain, with the rest obtained from reference TRBV5-1 and TRBJ1-4, is as follows: KAGVTQTPRYLIKTRGQQVTLSCSPISGHRSVSWYQQTPGQGLQFLFEYFSETQRNKGNFPGRFSGRQFSNSRSEMNVSTLELGDSALYLCASSSMDRVSEKLFFGSGTQLSVL.

The chain has TRBV7-6 and TRBJ2-7; 7 positions match TRBD1. The germline gives CDR1 SGHVS, CDR2 FNYEAQ. V was clipped by 1 base and J by 0 bases; unmatched bases: 3. There are 15 residues in the CDR3. The CDR3 coding sequence is TGTGCCAGCAGCTTAGAGGGACAGCTCTCCTACGAGCAGTACTTC. Amino acids: CASSLEGQLSYEQYF.

The rearrangement links TRBV2 to TRBJ2-1; D gene uncertain. From germline, CDR1 is SNHLY and CDR2 FYNNEI. The CDR3 consists of 15 residues. V lost 4 bases and J 0 bases, leaving 10 bases between the germline ends. The CDR3 DNA sequence: TGTGCCAGCAGTGCGAGCGTGAGCTCCTACAATGAGCAGTTCTTC. Its translation: CASSASVSSYNEQFF.

The rearrangement uses TRBV19 and TRBJ1-1; D not resolved. The germline V gene encodes CDR1 LNHDA and CDR2 SQIVND (reference sequence). The CDR3 is 14 amino acids. Trimming pared 3 bases from V and 3 bases from J, leaving 11 bases between. This CDR3 is CASSMVSSYTEAFF. CDR3 bases: TGTGCCAGTAGTATGGTTTCCAGTTACACTGAAGCTTTCTTT.

The sample holds a few counts of this clone. J is TRBJ2-4 and V is TRBV5-1, with D possibly TRBD2 on 5 matching bases. Germline V gives CDR1 SGHRS, CDR2 YFSETQ. The CDR3 loop spans 15 amino acids. V gave up 4 bases and J gave up 0 bases, with 11 bases separating them. Here the CDR3 DNA reads TGCGCCAGCAGCCTCACGGAGGAAGCCAAAAACATTCAGTACTTC. Its protein is CASSLTEEAKNIQYF.

The chain couples TRBV6-5 to TRBJ1-2; D not resolved. Trimming removed 6 bases at V and 5 bases at J, with 19 bases between. This CDR3 region has 15 residues. CDR1 and CDR2 from the germline V gene are MNHEY and SVGAGI. This CDR3 is CASSLGIRGRYGYTF. CDR3 nucleotides: TGTGCCAGCAGCCTCGGGATCCGCGGGCGGTATGGCTACACCTTC.

This rearrangement joins TRBV5-1 to TRBJ2-7, with TRBD2 matching 12 bases. CDR1 is SGHRS and CDR2 is YFSETQ in the germline V gene. CDR3 length: 15 residues. J gave up 5 bases and V 4 bases, and 7 bases lay outside the gene matches. The CDR3 nucleotides are TGCGCCAGCAGCCCGACTAGCGGGAGCCCCCACGAGCAGTACTTC. Protein product: CASSPTSGSPHEQYF. Full variable domain (outside the CDR3, taken from reference TRBV5-1 and TRBJ2-7): KAGVTQTPRYLIKTRGQQVTLSCSPISGHRSVSWYQQTPGQGLQFLFEYFSETQRNKGNFPGRFSGRQFSNSRSEMNVSTLELGDSALYLCASSPTSGSPHEQYFGPGTRLTVT.

This clone was counted only a few times. The chain has TRBV13 and TRBJ2-5; 14 nucleotides match TRBD2. Germline-derived CDR1 and CDR2 are PRHDT and FYEKMQ (reference sequence). This CDR3 is 16 amino acids long. Germline trimming cut 5 bases from V and 4 bases from J; bases unmatched to any gene: 6. The CDR3 is CASSQGGLAGGETQYF. DNA for the CDR3: TGTGCCAGCAGCCAAGGTGGACTAGCGGGAGGAGAGACCCAGTACTTC.

The rearrangement uses TRBV7-9 and TRBJ2-5; D possibly corresponds to TRBD2 (5 bases). The CDR3 has 14 amino acids. V was trimmed by 3 bases and J by 2 bases, leaving 10 bases between them. The germline CDR1 and CDR2 sequences are SEHNR and FQNEAQ (reference sequence). CDR3 loop: CASSFEKRQETQYF. The CDR3 DNA reads as TGTGCCAGCAGCTTTGAAAAGCGGCAAGAGACCCAGTACTTC. The variable domain in full, with the rest retrieved from reference TRBV7-9 and TRBJ2-5, is DTGVSQNPRHKITKRGQNVTFRCDPISEHNRLYWYRQTLGQGPEFLTYFQNEAQLEKSRLLSDRFSAERPKGSFSTLEIQRTEQGDSAMYLCASSFEKRQETQYFGPGTRLLVL.

The V gene is TRBV19, the J gene TRBJ2-4; D is unclear. This CDR3 region has 12 residues. Trimming pared 6 bases from V and 4 bases from J, leaving 7 bases between. In germline, CDR1 is LNHDA, CDR2 SQIVND (reference sequence). The CDR3 nucleotides read TGTGCCAGTAGCTCAGTGAAAAACATTCAGTACTTC. Amino acid sequence: CASSSVKNIQYF.

This chain connects TRBV7-9 to TRBJ2-3; 10 nucleotides match TRBD1. This CDR3 has 15 amino acids. Germline loops: CDR1 SEHNR, CDR2 FQNEAQ (reference sequence). Trimming took 10 bases from V and 3 from J; bases not matched to a gene: 10. CDR3 amino acids: CATRKGDRGTDTQYF. CDR3 bases: TGTGCCACCCGAAAAGGGGACAGGGGAACAGATACGCAGTATTTT.

The CDR3 bases are TGTGCCAGCATCCTAAACACTGAAGCTTTCTTT. This gives the protein CASILNTEAFF. The chain couples TRBV5-4 to TRBJ1-1; D gene ambiguous. V dropped 6 bases and J dropped 2 bases, with 5 bases sitting between them. This CDR3 contains 11 residues. Germline V gives CDR1 SGHNT, CDR2 YYREEE (reference sequence). The complete variable domain, with remaining parts taken from reference TRBV5-4 and TRBJ1-1, reads ETGVTQSPTHLIKTRGQQVTLRCSSQSGHNTVSWYQQALGQGPQFIFQYYREEENGRGNFPPRFSGLQFPNYSSELNVNALELDDSALYLCASILNTEAFFGQGTRLTVV.

This clone was observed a handful of times. The chain combines TRBV6-4 with TRBJ2-7; 7 nucleotides match TRBD2. CDR1 MRHNA and CDR2 SNTAGT come from the germline V gene. The CDR3 spans 14 residues. V was pared by 3 bases and J by 2 bases, with 4 bases of the junction left unmatched. CDR3 in DNA: TGTGCCAGCAGTGAAACGGGGGGTACCTACGAGCAGTACTTC. Amino acid sequence: CASSETGGTYEQYF.

V gene TRBV27 combines with J gene TRBJ2-2; no definite D call. Germline V CDR1 and CDR2: MNHEY, SMNVEV (reference sequence). The V end was cut by 8 bases, the J end by 1 base, with 11 bases between. This CDR3 has 14 residues. CDR3 sequence: CASSFGLNTGELFF. The CDR3 DNA is TGTGCCAGCTCATTCGGTTTGAACACCGGGGAGCTGTTTTTT.

The rearrangement joins TRBV19 to TRBJ1-2; D is unclear. Germline CDR1 is LNHDA and CDR2 is SQIVND (reference sequence). The V end was cut by 5 bases, the J end by 3 bases, with 22 bases between. CDR3 length: 17 amino acids. DNA for the CDR3: TGTGCCAGTAGTTCCCTGGGAGGCCGAGAGGCGGACTATGGCTACACCTTC. Its protein product is CASSSLGGREADYGYTF.

The rearrangement uses TRBV7-9 and TRBJ2-3, with 9 bases aligning to TRBD2. Germline CDR1 SEHNR, CDR2 FQNEAQ (reference sequence). CDR3 length equals 16 residues. V shed 4 bases, J shed 6 bases, and the junction held 11 bases outside the gene matches. The CDR3 DNA sequence: TGTGCCAGCAGCTCGACTAGCGGTCACCTCAGGGATACGCAGTATTTT. This sequence encodes CASSSTSGHLRDTQYF.

V and J are TRBV28 and TRBJ1-2, with 8 bases identical to TRBD1. V lost 2 bases and J lost 4; bases outside the gene matches: 12. The germline gives CDR1 MDHEN, CDR2 SYDVKM. The CDR3 covers 17 residues. CDR3 sequence (DNA): TGTGCCAGCAGTTTACCTATCTACAGGGGGGGACTCTATGGCTACACCTTC. This translates into CASSLPIYRGGLYGYTF.

This clone has more than one count but fewer than ten. The J gene is TRBJ1-1, the V gene TRBV7-3; D gene unclear. CDR1 SGHTA and CDR2 FQGTGA come from the germline V gene. There are 13 residues in the CDR3. Trimming took 5 bases from V and 0 from J, leaving 7 bases between them. Here the CDR3 DNA reads TGTGCCAGCAGCCAAGCGATGAACACTGAAGCTTTCTTT. Protein: CASSQAMNTEAFF.

This clone occurred once. The chain employs TRBV7-9 and TRBJ2-5; 8 nucleotides match TRBD1. This CDR3 comprises 16 residues. The V segment lost 3 bases and the J segment 4 bases; nucleotides outside the gene matches: 10. The germline V gene encodes CDR1 SEHNR and CDR2 FQNEAQ (reference sequence). CDR3 sequence (DNA): TGTGCCAGCAGCTTGGGCGACAGGGGATGGGGAGAGACCCAGTACTTC. It is translated as CASSLGDRGWGETQYF.

The rearrangement uses TRBV15 and TRBJ2-4; TRBD2 matches at 7 bases. Germline CDR1 and CDR2: LNHNV and YYDKDF (reference sequence). V lost 3 bases and J lost 15; bases outside the gene matches: 14. The CDR3 extends over 14 amino acids. The CDR3 spells CATSSPGWGGAPYF. The CDR3 DNA sequence: TGTGCCACCAGCAGTCCCGGATGGGGGGGAGCTCCGTACTTC.

The chain joins TRBV4-1 to TRBJ2-5; D possibly corresponds to TRBD2 (6 bases). The CDR3 extends over 17 amino acids. Trimming left V 1 base short and J 5 bases short, with 20 bases between. Germline V gene data show CDR1 as MGHRA and CDR2 as YSYEKL. The CDR3 DNA reads TGCGCCAGCAGCCAAGTGGGCGGAGGGCAAGATCCGGAGACCCAGTACTTC. It specifies CASSQVGGGQDPETQYF.

This chain joins TRBV7-2 and TRBJ1-3, with unresolved D. There are 14 residues in the CDR3. Trimming took 1 base from V and 0 from J, leaving 4 bases between them. Looked up from germline, CDR1 is SGHTA and CDR2 is FQGNSA. The CDR3 nucleotides read TGTGCCAGCAGCTTAGACTTCTCTGGAAACACCATATATTTT. Amino acids: CASSLDFSGNTIYF.